These 12 T cell receptor beta chains share one sample of origin, sequenced in a study of cytomegalovirus exposure and HLA in healthy donors. PCR involved 60 Vbeta and 13 Jbeta primers. Sequencing was performed with immunoSEQ multiplex PCR; in TCRdb, only in-frame clones are kept and a portion is missing. Of approximately 160,000 clones listed, about four fifths are singletons. Sequenced: PBMCs. These receptors originate from a man younger than 45 in good health and CMV-seropositive.

The chain has TRBV27 and TRBJ1-4; 8 bases are shared with TRBD1. V shed 4 bases, J shed 8 bases, and the junction held 12 bases outside the gene matches. Germline CDR1 is MNHEY and CDR2 is SMNVEV (reference sequence). The CDR3 has 16 amino acids. The CDR3 DNA reads as TGTGCCAGCAGTTCCCTAGGACAGGGTCCTGTGGAAAAACTGTTTTTT. Translation: CASSSLGQGPVEKLFF.

The chain couples TRBV5-1 to TRBJ2-1; D remains unclear. The V end lost 4 bases, the J end lost 9 bases, and 14 bases lay between the germline ends. CDR3 length: 13 amino acids. CDR1 SGHRS and CDR2 YFSETQ come from the germline V gene. The CDR3 is CASSERAGAEQFF. The CDR3 nucleotides are TGCGCCAGCAGCGAGCGCGCTGGAGCTGAGCAGTTCTTC.

This rearrangement joins TRBV5-8 to TRBJ2-1; D call uncertain. This CDR3 has 11 amino acids. V lost 4 bases, J lost 7 bases, and 6 bases lay in between. Germline V gene data show CDR1 as SGHTS and CDR2 as YDEGEE. Written as DNA, the CDR3 is TGTGCCAGCAGCCCCCCAAATGAGCAGTTCTTC. Residues: CASSPPNEQFF. Supplemented by reference TRBV5-8 and TRBJ2-1, the full variable domain reads EAGVTQSPTHLIKTRGQQATLRCSPISGHTSVYWYQQALGLGLQFLLWYDEGEERNRGNFPPRFSGRQFPNYSSELNVNALELEDSALYLCASSPPNEQFFGPGTRLTVL.

The chain recombines TRBV6-5 with TRBJ1-4; TRBD1 matches at 11 bases. The germline V gene has CDR1 MNHEY and CDR2 SVGAGI. V gave up 6 bases and J gave up 7 bases; unmatched junction bases: 4. The CDR3 spans 14 residues. The CDR3 DNA sequence: TGTGCCAGCAGCGCGGGACAGGGGGGTGAAAAACTGTTTTTT. Its protein is CASSAGQGGEKLFF.

The CDR3 reads CASSLLAGEYEQYF. CDR3 sequence (DNA): TGCGCCAGCAGCCTACTAGCGGGGGAATACGAGCAGTACTTC. The chain recombines TRBV4-1 with TRBJ2-7; 11 bases match TRBD2. The CDR3 runs to 14 residues. Germline loops: CDR1 MGHRA, CDR2 YSYEKL. J gave up 4 bases and V 4 bases, and 3 bases lay outside the gene matches.

The table lists this clone with a few counts. This chain links TRBV11-2 with TRBJ1-1; D perhaps matches TRBD1 (6 bases). The CDR3 has 15 residues. Germline loops: CDR1 SGHAT, CDR2 FQNNGV. Deletions cut 6 bases from V and 2 bases from J, with 16 bases between. CDR3 sequence: CASRSIQGTNTEAFF. CDR3 nucleotides: TGTGCCAGCAGATCTATACAGGGTACCAACACTGAAGCTTTCTTT.

The J gene is TRBJ2-1, the V gene TRBV9, with 8 bases identical to TRBD1. Trimming took 0 bases from V and 9 from J; bases not matched to a gene: 5. The length of the CDR3 is 14 residues. Germline-derived CDR1 and CDR2 are SGDLS and YYNGEE. In DNA, the CDR3 is TGTGCCAGCAGCGTAGAGGACAGGGCTGTTGAGCAGTTCTTC. Residues: CASSVEDRAVEQFF.

This chain links TRBV28 with TRBJ2-5; weak D call: TRBD1 (6 bases). From germline, CDR1 is MDHEN and CDR2 SYDVKM. With 5 bases removed from V and 11 bases from J, the gap between germline ends came to 24 bases. The CDR3 covers 15 residues. CDR3 in DNA: TGTGCCAGCAGTACCGCCGGGACAAGGGTTAAGGAGCAGTACTTC. Encoded protein: CASSTAGTRVKEQYF.

A few counts support this clone. This rearrangement joins TRBV5-1 to TRBJ1-1, with D tentatively TRBD1 (5 bases). The V end was cut by 4 bases, the J end by 5 bases, with 9 bases between. The length of the CDR3 is 12 residues. The germline V gene encodes CDR1 SGHRS and CDR2 YFSETQ. The CDR3 here is CASSGGGTEAFF. The CDR3 DNA reads as TGCGCCAGCAGCGGGGGGGGGACTGAAGCTTTCTTT.

This chain connects TRBV19 to TRBJ1-2; D is uncertain. The CDR3 extends over 10 amino acids. Trimming removed 6 bases at V and 7 bases at J, with 6 bases between. Germline V gene sequence: CDR1 LNHDA, CDR2 SQIVND (reference sequence). In DNA form, the CDR3 reads TGTGCCAGTAGAGCTCGTGGCTACACCTTC. Amino acids: CASRARGYTF.

The chain is built from TRBV20-1 and TRBJ1-1; D remains ambiguous. The ends were cut back, 3 bases at V and 10 bases at J, with 9 bases in the middle. The germline V gene has CDR1 DFQATT and CDR2 SNEGSKA (reference sequence). This CDR3 spans 10 amino acids. The CDR3, as DNA: TGCAGTGCTAGCCCTAACAGAGCTTTCTTT. It codes for CSASPNRAFF.

The V gene is TRBV6-5, the J gene TRBJ1-4, with D possibly TRBD1 on 5 matching bases. Germline CDR1 MNHEY, CDR2 SVGAGI. V was trimmed by 6 bases and J by 8 bases, leaving 13 bases between them. The CDR3 contains 13 residues. The CDR3 is CASSARAPEKLFF. CDR3 nucleotide sequence: TGTGCCAGCAGCGCCAGGGCCCCAGAAAAACTGTTTTTT.